This T cell receptor beta chain was documented in a study of technical replicates of blood from four donors. CDR3 size: 16 residues. The junction had 7 bases not matched to a gene; V was cut back by 0 bases and J by 7 bases. Germline loops: CDR1 LGHNA, CDR2 YNFKEQ. Sequencing used immunoSEQ multiplex PCR; TCRdb keeps in-frame clones, though not all of them. This repertoire shows over 30,000 clones, more than 90% found once; its top ten account for approximately 4.3%. The material sequenced was PBMCs. The chain employs TRBV4-2 and TRBJ2-2, with TRBD1 matching 8 bases. This TCR came from a human donor in good health. Some clones in this sample may be carry-over from other donors' samples. The CDR3 region has the DNA TGTGCCAGCAGCCAAGATGGGGCAGGGGGCAGCGGGGAGCTGTTTTTT. It is translated as CASSQDGAGGSGELFF.